This T cell receptor beta chain originates from a study of metastatic and nonmetastatic thyroid tumors (TCRdb year 2020). With regard to the full study: Repertoires were compared across peripheral blood and tumor or nodule tissue samples from malignant and benign thyroid patients.

Summary of the overall study and its limitations: In both blood and tumor samples, TCR beta diversity was reported to be significantly higher in malignant tumors than in benign nodules.

The germline V gene (reference sequence) yields DFQATT for CDR1 and SNEGSKA for CDR2. The CDR3 is 13 residues long, ends included. Here the CDR3 DNA is all that survives: 39 bases in frame from base 1. Trimming takes 6 bases from V and 11 bases from J, and the germline ends sit 22 bases apart. No patient had received any treatment before thyroid surgery. Patient clinical samples collected from the early 2010s to the late 2010s were retrospectively analysed using T-cell receptor beta sequencing. This clone was recorded many times. The antigen it recognizes is unknown. The missing conserved phenylalanine or tryptophan at the end of this CDR3 makes a read error likely. Library preparation employed PCR. Sequenced using an Illumina HiSeq 4000. High-throughput sequencing was used to profile the TCR beta-chain CDR3 region of each patient. The original methods were these. The researchers built a classifier to tell apart papillary thyroid cancer patients with distant metastasis, based on CDR3 differences among clinicopathological groups. The Shannon index was used to assess repertoire diversity, and the Morisita-Horn index was used to assess tumor-blood repertoire similarity. Through fastp at Q25 and MiXCR, TCRdb rebuilt clones from the public reads, retaining in-frame beta chains. The authors' filters were not applied to this entry. The sample has 20,000 to 30,000 clones on record, roughly 13% of them singletons. More than 13% of the sample is taken by the ten largest.

This TCR was sampled from a female donor with papillary thyroid cancer or a benign thyroid nodule (not recorded which). Some clones in this sample may be carry-over from other donors' samples. Sequencing was carried out using blood. This sequence uses TRBV20-1 and TRBJ1-1; the D region possibly corresponds to TRBD1 (5 bases align). The DNA sequence is TGCAGTGCCTGGGACGACGTGACTCATGGGGCTTTCCTT. This codes for CSAWDDVTHGAFL.